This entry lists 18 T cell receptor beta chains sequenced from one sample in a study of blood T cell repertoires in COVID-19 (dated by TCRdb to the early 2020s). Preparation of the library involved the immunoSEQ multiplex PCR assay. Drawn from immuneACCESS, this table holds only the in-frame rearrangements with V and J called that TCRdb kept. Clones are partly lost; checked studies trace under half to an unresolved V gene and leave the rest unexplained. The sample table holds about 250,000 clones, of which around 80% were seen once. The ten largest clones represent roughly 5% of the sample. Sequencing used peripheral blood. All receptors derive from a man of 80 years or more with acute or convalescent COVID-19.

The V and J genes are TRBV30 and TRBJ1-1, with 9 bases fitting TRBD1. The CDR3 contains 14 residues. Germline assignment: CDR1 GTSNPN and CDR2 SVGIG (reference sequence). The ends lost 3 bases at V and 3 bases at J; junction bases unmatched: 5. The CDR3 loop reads CAWSADRGDTEAFF. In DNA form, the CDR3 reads TGTGCCTGGAGCGCAGACAGGGGGGACACTGAAGCTTTCTTT.

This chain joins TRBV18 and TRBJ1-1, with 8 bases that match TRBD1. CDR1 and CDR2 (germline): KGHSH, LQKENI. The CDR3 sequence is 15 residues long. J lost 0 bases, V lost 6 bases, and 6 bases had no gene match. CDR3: CASSWDRTMNTEAFF. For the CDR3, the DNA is TGTGCCAGCTCGTGGGACAGGACTATGAACACTGAAGCTTTCTTT.

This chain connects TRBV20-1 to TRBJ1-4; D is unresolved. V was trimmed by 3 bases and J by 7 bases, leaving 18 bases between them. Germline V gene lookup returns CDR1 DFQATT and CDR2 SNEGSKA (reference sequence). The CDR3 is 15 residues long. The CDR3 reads CSASDGEGGIEKLFF. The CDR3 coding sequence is TGCAGTGCTAGTGACGGTGAAGGAGGAATTGAAAAACTGTTTTTT.

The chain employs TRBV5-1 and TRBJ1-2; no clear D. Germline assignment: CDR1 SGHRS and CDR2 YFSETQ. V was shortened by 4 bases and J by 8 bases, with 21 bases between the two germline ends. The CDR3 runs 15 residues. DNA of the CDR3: TGCGCCAGCAGCCCTGCCGCAACGACGGCGGGGGGCTACACCTTC. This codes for CASSPAATTAGGYTF.

The CDR3 nucleotides are TGCAGCGTTCGACTAGCGTGGAACGAGCAGTACTTC. This sequence encodes CSVRLAWNEQYF. The chain combines TRBV29-1 with TRBJ2-7, with 8 positions matching TRBD2. Germline CDR1 and CDR2: SQVTM and ANQGSEA. Trimming took 5 bases from V and 5 from J; bases not matched to a gene: 5. CDR3 length equals 12 residues.

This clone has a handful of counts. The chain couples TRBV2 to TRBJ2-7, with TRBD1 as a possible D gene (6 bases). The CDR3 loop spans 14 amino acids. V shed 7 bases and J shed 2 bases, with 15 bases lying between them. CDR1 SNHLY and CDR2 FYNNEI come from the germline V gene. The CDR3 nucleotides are TGTGCCAGCAAAAAGGACAGATCCACCTACGAGCAGTACTTC. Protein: CASKKDRSTYEQYF. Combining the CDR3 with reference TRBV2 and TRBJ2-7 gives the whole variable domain EPEVTQTPSHQVTQMGQEVILRCVPISNHLYFYWYRQILGQKVEFLVSFYNNEISEKSEIFDDQFSVERPDGSNFTLKIRSTKLEDSAMYFCASKKDRSTYEQYFGPGTRLTVT.

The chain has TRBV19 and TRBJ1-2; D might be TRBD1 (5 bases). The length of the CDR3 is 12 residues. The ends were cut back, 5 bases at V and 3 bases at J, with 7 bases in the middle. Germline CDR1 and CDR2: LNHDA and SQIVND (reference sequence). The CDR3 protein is CASSSRDYGYTF. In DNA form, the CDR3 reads TGTGCCAGTAGTTCCAGGGACTATGGCTACACCTTC.

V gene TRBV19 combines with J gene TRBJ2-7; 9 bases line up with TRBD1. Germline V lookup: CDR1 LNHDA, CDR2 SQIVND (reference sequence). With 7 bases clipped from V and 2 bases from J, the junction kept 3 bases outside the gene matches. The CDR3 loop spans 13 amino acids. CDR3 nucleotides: TGTGCCAGTATTGGGACAGGGACCTACGAGCAGTACTTC. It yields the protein CASIGTGTYEQYF.

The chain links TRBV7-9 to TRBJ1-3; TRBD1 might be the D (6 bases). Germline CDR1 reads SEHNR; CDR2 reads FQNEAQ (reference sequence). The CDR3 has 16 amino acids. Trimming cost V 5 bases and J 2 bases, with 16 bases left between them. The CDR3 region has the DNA TGTGCCAGCAGCCAAGACCAACAGGGCACTGGAAACACCATATATTTT. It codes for CASSQDQQGTGNTIYF.

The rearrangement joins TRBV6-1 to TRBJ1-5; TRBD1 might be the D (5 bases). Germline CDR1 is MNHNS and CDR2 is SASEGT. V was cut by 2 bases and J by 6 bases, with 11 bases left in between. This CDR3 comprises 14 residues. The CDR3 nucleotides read TGTGCCAGCAGTGAAAGCGGGGCTGGTCAGCCCCAGCATTTT. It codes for CASSESGAGQPQHF.

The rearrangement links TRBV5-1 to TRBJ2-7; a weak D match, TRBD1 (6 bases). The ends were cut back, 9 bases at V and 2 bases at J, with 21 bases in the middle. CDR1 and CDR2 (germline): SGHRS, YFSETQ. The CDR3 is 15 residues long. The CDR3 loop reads CATQLGQGSTYEQYF. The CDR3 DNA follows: TGCGCCACCCAATTAGGGCAGGGGTCGACCTACGAGCAGTACTTC.

This CDR3 is CASSFAVLGPRDEQFF. CDR3 DNA sequence: TGTGCCAGCAGCTTTGCCGTACTCGGCCCTCGGGATGAGCAGTTCTTC. The chain joins TRBV7-8 to TRBJ2-1; D unresolved. V shed 3 bases and J shed 8 bases, with 20 bases lying between them. Germline V gives CDR1 SGHVS, CDR2 FQNEAQ. This CDR3 comprises 16 residues.

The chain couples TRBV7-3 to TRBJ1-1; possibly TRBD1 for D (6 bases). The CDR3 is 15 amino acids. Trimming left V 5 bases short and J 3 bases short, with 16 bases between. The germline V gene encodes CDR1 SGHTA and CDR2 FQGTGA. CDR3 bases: TGTGCCAGCAGCGCCGACAGGTTCCCTGACACTGAAGCTTTCTTT. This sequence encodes CASSADRFPDTEAFF.

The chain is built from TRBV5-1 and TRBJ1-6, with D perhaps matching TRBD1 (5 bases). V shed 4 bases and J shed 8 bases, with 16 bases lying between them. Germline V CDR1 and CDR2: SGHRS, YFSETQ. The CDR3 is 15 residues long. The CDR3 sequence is CASSVRQGEDSPLHF. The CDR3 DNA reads TGCGCCAGCAGCGTACGACAAGGGGAGGATTCACCCCTCCACTTT.

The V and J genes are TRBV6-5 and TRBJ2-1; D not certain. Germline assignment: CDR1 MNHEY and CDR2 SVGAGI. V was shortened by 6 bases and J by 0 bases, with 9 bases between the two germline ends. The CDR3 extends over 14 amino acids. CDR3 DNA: TGTGCCAGCAGCTTGTCTAGCTCCTACAATGAGCAGTTCTTC. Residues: CASSLSSSYNEQFF.

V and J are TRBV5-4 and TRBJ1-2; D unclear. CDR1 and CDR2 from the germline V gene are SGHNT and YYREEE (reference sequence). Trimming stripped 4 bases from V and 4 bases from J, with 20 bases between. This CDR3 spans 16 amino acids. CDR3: CASSGWETFPFYGYTF. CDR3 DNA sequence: TGTGCCAGCAGCGGCTGGGAGACCTTCCCATTCTATGGCTACACCTTC.

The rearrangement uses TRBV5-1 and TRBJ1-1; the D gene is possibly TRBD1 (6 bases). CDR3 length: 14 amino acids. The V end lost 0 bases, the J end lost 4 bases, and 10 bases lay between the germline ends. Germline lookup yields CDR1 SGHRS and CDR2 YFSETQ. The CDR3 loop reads CASSLGGGSTEAFF. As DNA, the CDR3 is TGCGCCAGCAGCTTGGGCGGGGGCAGCACTGAAGCTTTCTTT.

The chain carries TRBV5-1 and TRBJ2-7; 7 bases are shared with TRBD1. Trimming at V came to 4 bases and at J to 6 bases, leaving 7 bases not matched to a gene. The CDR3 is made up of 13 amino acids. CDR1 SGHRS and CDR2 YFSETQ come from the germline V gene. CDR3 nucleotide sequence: TGCGCCAGCAGCCCCCGTGGACAGGCCGAGCAGTACTTC. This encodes CASSPRGQAEQYF. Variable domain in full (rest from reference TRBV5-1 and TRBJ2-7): KAGVTQTPRYLIKTRGQQVTLSCSPISGHRSVSWYQQTPGQGLQFLFEYFSETQRNKGNFPGRFSGRQFSNSRSEMNVSTLELGDSALYLCASSPRGQAEQYFGPGTRLTVT.